Listed below are T cell receptor beta chains from one sample, sequenced in a study of blood T cells in healthy people across ages. TCRdb redid the calling of the 5' RACE reads with MiXCR, one entry per CDR3 protein. The sample consists of around 790,000 distinct CDR3 sequences, around 45% of them appearing once. The sequencing sample was made of blood. These receptors were obtained from a man aged 60 to 75 in good health. Each CDR3 is given with its conserved first and last residue. The D gene is left open where the match is weak. Size is omitted from some rows. Given values are once, few, many or a class for expanded clones.

J	D	size	V	CDR3	DNA
TRBJ2-4	.	.	TRBV4-3	CASSQEVLLLAKNIQYF	TGCGCCAGCAGCCAAGAGGTCTTACTATTAGCCAAAAACATTCAGTACTTC
TRBJ2-7	.	.	TRBV4-3	CASSPYGGDSYNEQYF	TGCGCCAGCAGCCCTTACGGGGGAGACTCCTACAATGAGCAGTACTTC
TRBJ2-5	.	.	TRBV7-2	CASSLAGAGKTQYF	TGTGCCAGCAGCTTAGCAGGGGCGGGGAAGACCCAGTACTTC
TRBJ2-5	TRBD1	.	TRBV18	CASSPLQGQETQYF	TGTGCCAGCTCACCACTACAGGGGCAAGAGACCCAGTACTTC
TRBJ2-1	TRBD2	few	TRBV6-6	CASSAVRRGDEQFF	TGTGCCAGCAGTGCGGTTAGGCGGGGGGATGAGCAGTTCTTC
TRBJ2-2	.	.	TRBV4-3	CASSQGSYGGNTGELFF	TGCGCCAGCAGCCAAGGTTCGTACGGAGGAAACACCGGGGAGCTGTTTTTT
TRBJ2-7	.	.	TRBV20-1	CSASEGGWREQYF	TGCAGTGCTAGCGAGGGGGGCTGGCGCGAGCAGTACTTC
TRBJ1-1	.	few	TRBV29-1	CSVDQSAAFF	TGCAGCGTTGACCAAAGCGCGGCTTTCTTT
TRBJ1-1	.	.	TRBV12-3/TRBV12-4	CATRFLGAEAFF	TGTGCCACCCGCTTTCTGGGCGCTGAAGCTTTCTTT
TRBJ2-7	.	.	TRBV3-1	CASSRGASSYEQYF	TGTGCCAGCAGCCGCGGGGCATCCTCCTACGAGCAGTACTTC
TRBJ2-7	.	once	TRBV5-6	CASSPAEGGASYEQYF	TGTGCCAGCAGCCCTGCTGAAGGGGGGGCTTCCTACGAGCAGTACTTC
TRBJ2-7	.	.	TRBV11-2	CASSHPGGGGYEQYF	TGTGCCAGCAGCCACCCTGGGGGCGGGGGATACGAGCAGTACTTC
TRBJ1-2	.	.	TRBV20-1	CSARTVNYGYTF	TGCAGTGCCCGAACAGTTAACTATGGCTACACCTTC
TRBJ1-1	.	.	TRBV21-1	CASSKKSYRGNTEAFF	TGTGCCAGCAGCAAAAAAAGTTACAGGGGGAACACTGAAGCTTTCTTT
TRBJ1-6	.	few	TRBV7-2	CASSLVPEENSPLHF	TGTGCCAGCAGCTTAGTTCCGGAGGAAAATTCACCCCTCCACTTT
TRBJ2-5	.	few	TRBV10-3	CAISDPRDIQETQYF	TGTGCCATCAGTGACCCCAGGGATATCCAAGAGACCCAGTACTTC
TRBJ2-1	TRBD2	.	TRBV6-5	CASRPTSGEYNEQFF	TGTGCCAGCAGACCGACTAGCGGGGAGTACAATGAGCAGTTCTTC
TRBJ1-1	.	.	TRBV7-9	CASSWTVDTEAFF	TGTGCCAGCAGCTGGACCGTGGACACTGAAGCTTTCTTT
TRBJ1-2	.	.	TRBV20-1	CSASSTDLYGYTF	TGCAGTGCTTCCTCGACAGACCTCTATGGCTACACCTTC
TRBJ1-1	TRBD1	.	TRBV10-3	CAISERRDSPNTEAFF	TGTGCCATCAGTGAGCGGCGGGACAGCCCGAACACTGAAGCTTTCTTT
TRBJ2-5	TRBD1	few	TRBV7-2	CASSFGQVETQYF	TGTGCCAGCAGCTTCGGACAGGTGGAGACCCAGTACTTC
TRBJ2-1	TRBD1	.	TRBV6-2/TRBV6-3	CASSPTGETQFF	TGTGCCAGCAGCCCCACAGGGGAGACCCAGTTCTTC
TRBJ1-3	.	.	TRBV4-3	CASSPGYSGNTIYF	TGCGCCAGCAGCCCCGGATACTCTGGAAACACCATATATTTT
TRBJ2-5	.	.	TRBV2	CASSLWRSYERYF	TGTGCCAGCAGCCTTTGGAGGAGTTACGAGCGGTACTTC
TRBJ2-3	.	few	TRBV29-1	CSVEQLGQYF	TGCAGCGTTGAACAACTTGGGCAGTATTTT
TRBJ1-5	.	.	TRBV27	CANSLSKNQPQHF	TGTGCCAACAGTTTATCGAAGAATCAGCCCCAGCATTTT
TRBJ2-1	.	.	TRBV7-2	CASSQGILGNEQFF	TGCGCCAGCAGCCAAGGGATACTCGGCAATGAGCAGTTCTTC
TRBJ1-2	.	few	TRBV5-1	CASSPDSRDGYTF	TGCGCCAGCAGTCCTGACAGCAGAGATGGCTACACCTTC
TRBJ2-1	.	few	TRBV29-1	CSVDEGVLYNEQFF	TGCAGCGTTGACGAAGGGGTACTCTACAATGAGCAGTTCTTC
TRBJ2-3	.	.	TRBV5-4	CASSLGHWRTDTQYF	TGTGCCAGCAGCTTGGGTCACTGGCGCACAGATACGCAGTATTTT
TRBJ2-6	.	few	TRBV4-1	CASSQDRNSGANVLTF	TGCGCCAGCAGCCAAGACCGGAACTCCGGGGCCAACGTCCTGACTTTC
TRBJ2-7	TRBD2	.	TRBV9	CASSVGVSGGGQYF	TGTGCCAGCAGCGTAGGGGTTAGCGGCGGGGGGCAGTACTTC
TRBJ2-5	.	.	TRBV4-1	CASSLPGQGFTGLAAETQYF	TGCGCCAGCAGCCTACCAGGACAGGGGTTTACCGGACTAGCGGCAGAGACCCAGTACTTC
TRBJ2-1	.	few	TRBV29-1	CSVEDPAVGRNNEQFF	TGCAGCGTTGAAGATCCCGCCGTGGGCAGAAACAATGAGCAGTTCTTC
TRBJ1-2	.	.	TRBV27	CASSFGVGRDGYTF	TGTGCCAGCAGTTTCGGGGTGGGGAGGGACGGCTACACCTTC
TRBJ1-1	TRBD1	.	TRBV25-1	CASRGQGHGEAFF	TGTGCCAGCAGGGGACAGGGACATGGGGAAGCTTTCTTT
TRBJ1-4	.	.	TRBV3-1	CASSPAGGANEKLFF	TGTGCCAGCAGCCCCGCGGGGGGAGCTAATGAAAAGCTGTTTTTT
TRBJ2-7	TRBD1	.	TRBV6-2/TRBV6-3	CASGDSSYEQYF	TGTGCCAGCGGGGACAGCTCCTACGAGCAGTACTTC
TRBJ2-7	TRBD1	few	TRBV4-1	CASSQPGQGKYEQYF	TGCGCCAGCAGCCAGCCGGGACAGGGTAAATACGAGCAGTACTTC
TRBJ2-7	.	few	TRBV3-1	CASSPGTMYEQYF	TGTGCCAGCAGCCCCGGGACAATGTACGAGCAGTACTTC
TRBJ2-5	TRBD2	few	TRBV7-2	CASSLQSGGGETQYF	TGTGCCAGCAGCTTACAATCGGGGGGGGGCGAGACCCAGTACTTC